This entry is about one T cell receptor (beta chain). Its antigen is as yet unknown. Amplification of TCR beta CDR3 regions was performed using RNA transcripts as template. The study used the HTBI primer set for a first-round RT-PCR of the TCR CDR3. MiXCR was run by TCRdb on the multiplex PCR reads, yielding one entry per CDR3 protein. The profile shows around 350,000 distinct CDR3 sequences, approximately 15% of them singletons. The length of the CDR3 is 15 residues. V dropped 2 bases and J dropped 3; count of bases not matched to a gene: 5. Germline V gives CDR1 MDHEN, CDR2 SYDVKM. This specimen belongs to a study of T cells in Graves' hyperthyroidism and ophthalmopathy. Study-level background: Peripheral blood collection took place at initial diagnosis, before any treatment.

Ophthalmopathy in the patients scored at least 3 on Clinical Activity Score and at least 4 on NOSPECS grade, lasting under 3 months. The diagnoses drew upon clinical symptoms, serum thyroxine and TRAb, thyroid ultrasound and orbital computed tomography. Overall study results and limits: Patients with ophthalmopathy were separated from those with stable hyperthyroidism by a 13 V-J model.

This receptor was taken from a woman in her thirties with Graves' ophthalmopathy. The sample was blood. This chain joins TRBV28 and TRBJ2-7; 9 bases line up with TRBD1. The CDR3 DNA reads as TGTGCCAGCAGTTTAGAACAGGGGGCTCTCTACGAGCAGTACTTC. This encodes CASSLEQGALYEQYF.